These T cell receptor beta chains were read from a single sample in a study of radiotherapy plus CTLA-4 blockade in lung cancer. Method: immunoSEQ multiplex PCR; TCRdb's copy keeps in-frame clones and lacks some. The repertoire consists of under 65,000 clones, with around 79% occurring once and the leading ten covering 8.5% to 9%. The sample here was peripheral blood, taken from a patient treated with radiotherapy plus ipilimumab. Receptors originate from a human donor with non-small cell lung cancer who had a complete response to radiotherapy plus ipilimumab. CDR3s include the opening cysteine and the closing phenylalanine or tryptophan. A D gene is named only where the DNA matches it firmly. The size of a clone is reported for some rows only, either as once, few or many, or as a class for expanded clones.

j_call v_call d_call clone_size cdr3_length cdr3_nt cdr3_aa
TRBJ1-2 TRBV27 . . 15 TGTGCCAGCAGTTGGACGCACAGGCCGAACTATGGCTACACCTTC CASSWTHRPNYGYTF
TRBJ2-6 TRBV19 . . 16 TGTGCCAGTCGAAGGACAGACGGATCTGGGGCCAACGTCCTGACTTTC CASRRTDGSGANVLTF
TRBJ1-2 TRBV28 TRBD1 . 14 TGTGCCAGCAGCCCCCCGGGACAGAGCTATGGCTACACCTTC CASSPPGQSYGYTF
TRBJ2-1 TRBV18 TRBD1 . 13 TGTGCCAGCTCACCTCGCCGGGACAGCCAACAGTTCTTC CASSPRRDSQQFF
TRBJ2-7 TRBV9 . once 15 TGTGCCAGCAGCGCCTTCCCGGGAAAAACCTACGAGCAGTACTTC CASSAFPGKTYEQYF
TRBJ2-5 TRBV7-8 . . 15 TGTGCCAGCAGCCAACAGTCGCAGAGACAAGAGACCCAGTACTTC CASSQQSQRQETQYF
TRBJ1-6 TRBV25-1 . . 13 TGTGCCAGCAGTGAAAGGGGAAATTCACCCCTCCACTTT CASSERGNSPLHF
TRBJ1-4 TRBV7-9 . . 15 TGTGCCAGCAGCGCACCGACAGGAATAGATGAAAAACTGTTTTTT CASSAPTGIDEKLFF
TRBJ1-3 TRBV25-1 . . 14 TGTGCCAGCCAAGACAGTAGCTCTGGAAACACCATATATTTT CASQDSSSGNTIYF
TRBJ1-4 TRBV5-1 TRBD1 once 13 TGCGCCAGCAGCCCGCGGGACAGGGAAAAACTGTTTTTT CASSPRDREKLFF
TRBJ1-5 TRBV30 TRBD1 . 15 TGTGCCTGGAGGAGAGGGACAGGTCGTAATCAGCCCCAGCATTTT CAWRRGTGRNQPQHF
TRBJ1-2 TRBV5-4 . . 17 TGTGCCAGCAGCCTACCAGGCGACAGCGCCGCTAACTATGGCTACACCTTC CASSLPGDSAANYGYTF
TRBJ2-3 TRBV9 . . 12 TGTGCCAGCAGCGTAGCCGCAGATACGCAGTATTTT CASSVAADTQYF
TRBJ2-5 TRBV28 . . 13 TGTGCCAGCAGTTTTAGGACAGAAGAGACCCAGTACTTC CASSFRTEETQYF
TRBJ1-1 TRBV6-6 TRBD1 . 15 TGTGCCAGCAGTTACTCGGGACAGACCATACTTGAAGCTTTCTTT CASSYSGQTILEAFF